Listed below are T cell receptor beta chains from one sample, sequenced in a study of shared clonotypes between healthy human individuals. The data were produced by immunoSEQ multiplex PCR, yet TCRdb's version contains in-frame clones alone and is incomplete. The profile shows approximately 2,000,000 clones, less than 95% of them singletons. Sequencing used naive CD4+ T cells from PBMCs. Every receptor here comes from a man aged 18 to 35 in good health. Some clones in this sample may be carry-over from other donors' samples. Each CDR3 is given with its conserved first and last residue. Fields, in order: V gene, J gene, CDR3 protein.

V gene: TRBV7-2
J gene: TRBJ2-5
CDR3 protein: CASSLGLSQQETQYF

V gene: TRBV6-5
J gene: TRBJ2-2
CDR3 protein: CASGQVSPGELFF

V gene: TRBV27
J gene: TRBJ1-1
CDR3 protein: CASSLRGYTEAFF

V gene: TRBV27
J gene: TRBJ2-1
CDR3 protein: CASSTGRGYNEQFF

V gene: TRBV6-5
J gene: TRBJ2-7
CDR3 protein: CASSYFRGGVAQEQYF

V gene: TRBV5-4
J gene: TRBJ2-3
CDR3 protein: CASSFPGGGSPDTQYF

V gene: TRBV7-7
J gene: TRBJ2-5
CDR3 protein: CASSPTVGGETQYF

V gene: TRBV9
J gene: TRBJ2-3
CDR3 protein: CASSYTPLPTDTQYF

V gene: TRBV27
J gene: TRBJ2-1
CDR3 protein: CASSLGGSGGYNEQFF

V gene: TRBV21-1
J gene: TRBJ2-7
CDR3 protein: CASSKAPLTTVIYEQYF

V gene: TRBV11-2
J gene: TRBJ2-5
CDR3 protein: CASSPSIGSGGGQETQYF

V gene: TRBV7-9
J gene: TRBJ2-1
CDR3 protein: CASSLEGLAVNEQFF

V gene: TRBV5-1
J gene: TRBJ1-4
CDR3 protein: CASTYGTTNEKLFF

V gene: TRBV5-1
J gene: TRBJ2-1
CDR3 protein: CASSPPVAINEQFF

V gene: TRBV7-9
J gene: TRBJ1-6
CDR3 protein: CASSLTGDNSPLHF